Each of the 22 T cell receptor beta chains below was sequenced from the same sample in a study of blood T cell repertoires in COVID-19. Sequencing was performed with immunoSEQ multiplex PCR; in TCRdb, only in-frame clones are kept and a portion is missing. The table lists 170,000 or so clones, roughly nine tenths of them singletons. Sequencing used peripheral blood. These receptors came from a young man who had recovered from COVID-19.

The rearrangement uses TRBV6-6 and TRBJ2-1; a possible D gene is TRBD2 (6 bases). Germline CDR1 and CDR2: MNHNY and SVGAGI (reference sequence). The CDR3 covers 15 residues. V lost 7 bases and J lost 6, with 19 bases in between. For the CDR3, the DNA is TGTGCCAGCACTCTTTTAGCGGATGTATCCAATGAGCAGTTCTTC. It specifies CASTLLADVSNEQFF.

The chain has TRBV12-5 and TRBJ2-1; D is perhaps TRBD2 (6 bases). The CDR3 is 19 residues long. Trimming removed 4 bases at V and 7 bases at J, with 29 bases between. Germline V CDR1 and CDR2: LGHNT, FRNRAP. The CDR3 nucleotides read TGTGCTAGTGGTTCCCCCGGGGTAGCAGCGTGGGGGGAACGGAATGAGCAGTTCTTC. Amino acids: CASGSPGVAAWGERNEQFF.

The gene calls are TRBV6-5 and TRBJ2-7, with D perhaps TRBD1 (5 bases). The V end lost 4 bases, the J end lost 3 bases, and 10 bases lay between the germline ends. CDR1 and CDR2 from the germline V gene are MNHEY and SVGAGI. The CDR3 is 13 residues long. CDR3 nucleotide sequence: TGTGCCAGCAGTTCCGATAGGGGCTACGAGCAGTACTTC. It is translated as CASSSDRGYEQYF.

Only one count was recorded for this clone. The CDR3 sequence: CASSLFTGSNSPLHF. DNA for the CDR3: TGTGCCAGCAGCTTGTTCACAGGGAGTAATTCACCCCTCCACTTT. The rearrangement links TRBV5-6 to TRBJ1-6, with D tentatively TRBD1 (6 bases). The CDR3 runs to 15 residues. The V and J ends lost 1 base and 6 bases respectively, with 11 bases between them. Germline lookup yields CDR1 SGHDT and CDR2 YYEEEE.

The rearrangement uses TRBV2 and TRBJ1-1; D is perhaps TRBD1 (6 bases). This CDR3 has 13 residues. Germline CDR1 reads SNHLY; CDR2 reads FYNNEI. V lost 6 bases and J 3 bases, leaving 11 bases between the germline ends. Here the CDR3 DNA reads TGTGCCAGCAGAGGGCAGGGGTACACTGAAGCTTTCTTT. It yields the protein CASRGQGYTEAFF.

CDR3 region: CASSYSPTEQYF. The DNA of the CDR3 is TGTGCCAGCAGTTACAGCCCCACCGAGCAGTACTTC. The chain is built from TRBV6-6 and TRBJ2-7, with D uncertain. Germline CDR1 and CDR2: MNHNY and SVGAGI (reference sequence). V was cut by 2 bases and J by 6 bases, with 8 bases left in between. This CDR3 comprises 12 residues.

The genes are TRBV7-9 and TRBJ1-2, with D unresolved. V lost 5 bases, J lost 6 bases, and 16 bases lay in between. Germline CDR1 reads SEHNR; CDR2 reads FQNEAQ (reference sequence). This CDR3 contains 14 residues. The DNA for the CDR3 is TGTGCCAGCAGCCCGAGACCTGCCGAGGATGGCTACACCTTC. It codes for CASSPRPAEDGYTF.

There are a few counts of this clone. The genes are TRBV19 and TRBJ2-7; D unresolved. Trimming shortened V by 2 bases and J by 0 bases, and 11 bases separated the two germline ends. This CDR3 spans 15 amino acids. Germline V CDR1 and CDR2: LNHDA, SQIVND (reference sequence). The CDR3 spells CASSIIYSHSYEQYF. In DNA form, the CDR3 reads TGTGCCAGTAGTATAATCTACAGTCACTCCTACGAGCAGTACTTC.

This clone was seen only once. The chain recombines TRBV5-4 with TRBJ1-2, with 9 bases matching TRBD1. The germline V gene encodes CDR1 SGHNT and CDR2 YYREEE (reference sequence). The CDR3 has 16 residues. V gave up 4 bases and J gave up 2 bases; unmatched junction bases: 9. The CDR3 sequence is CASSLYRDRVNYGYTF. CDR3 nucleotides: TGTGCCAGCAGCCTATACCGGGACAGGGTGAACTATGGCTACACCTTC.

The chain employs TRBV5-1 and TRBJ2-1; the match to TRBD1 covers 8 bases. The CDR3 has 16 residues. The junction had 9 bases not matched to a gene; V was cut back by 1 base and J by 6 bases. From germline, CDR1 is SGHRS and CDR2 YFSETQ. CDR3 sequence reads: CASSLYGQGSGNEQFF. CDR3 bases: TGCGCCAGCAGCTTGTACGGACAGGGAAGCGGCAATGAGCAGTTCTTC. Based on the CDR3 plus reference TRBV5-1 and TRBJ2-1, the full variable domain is KAGVTQTPRYLIKTRGQQVTLSCSPISGHRSVSWYQQTPGQGLQFLFEYFSETQRNKGNFPGRFSGRQFSNSRSEMNVSTLELGDSALYLCASSLYGQGSGNEQFFGPGTRLTVL.

CDR3 DNA sequence: TGTGCCAGCAGCTTTGAAGCGGGAGGCTACGAGCAGTACTTC. It is translated as CASSFEAGGYEQYF. The V gene is TRBV5-4, the J gene TRBJ2-7, with 9 bases lining up with TRBD2. The germline V gene encodes CDR1 SGHNT and CDR2 YYREEE (reference sequence). The length of the CDR3 is 14 residues. The V segment lost 2 bases and the J segment 3 bases; nucleotides outside the gene matches: 3.

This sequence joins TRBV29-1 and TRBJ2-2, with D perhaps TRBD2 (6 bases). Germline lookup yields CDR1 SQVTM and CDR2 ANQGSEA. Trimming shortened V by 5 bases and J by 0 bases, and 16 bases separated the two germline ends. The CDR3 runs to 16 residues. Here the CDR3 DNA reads TGCAGCGTTAGGACTATTACGAGGGCGAACACCGGGGAGCTGTTTTTT. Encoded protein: CSVRTITRANTGELFF.

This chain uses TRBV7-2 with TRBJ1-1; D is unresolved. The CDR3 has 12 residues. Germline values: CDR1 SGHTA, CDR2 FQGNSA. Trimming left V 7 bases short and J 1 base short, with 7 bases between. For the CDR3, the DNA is TGTGCCAGCAAGACACCGAACACTGAAGCTTTCTTT. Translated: CASKTPNTEAFF.

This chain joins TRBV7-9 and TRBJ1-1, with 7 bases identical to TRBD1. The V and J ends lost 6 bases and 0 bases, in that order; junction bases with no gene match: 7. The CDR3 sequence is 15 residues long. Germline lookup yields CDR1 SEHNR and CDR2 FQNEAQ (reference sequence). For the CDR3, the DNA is TGTGCCAGCAGACCAAGACAGGGATTGAACACTGAAGCTTTCTTT. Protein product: CASRPRQGLNTEAFF.

The CDR3 is CASNIQGGMNTEAFF. CDR3 coding DNA: TGTGCCAGCAATATCCAAGGAGGGATGAACACTGAAGCTTTCTTT. The chain links TRBV2 to TRBJ1-1; unclear D gene. Trimming left V 7 bases short and J 0 bases short, with 15 bases between. The CDR3 has 15 amino acids. Germline assignment: CDR1 SNHLY and CDR2 FYNNEI.

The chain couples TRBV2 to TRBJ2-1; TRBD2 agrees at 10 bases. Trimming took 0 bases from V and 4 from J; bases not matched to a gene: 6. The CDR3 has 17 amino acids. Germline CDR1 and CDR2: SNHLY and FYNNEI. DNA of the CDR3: TGTGCCAGCAGTGAAGCGCCCATAGCGGGAGGTTACAATGAGCAGTTCTTC. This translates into CASSEAPIAGGYNEQFF.

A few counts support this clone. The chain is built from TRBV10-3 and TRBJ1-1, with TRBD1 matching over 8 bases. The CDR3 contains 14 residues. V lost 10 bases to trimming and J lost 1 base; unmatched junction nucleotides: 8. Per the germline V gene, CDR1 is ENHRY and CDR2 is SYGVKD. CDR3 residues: CATQGARGNTEAFF. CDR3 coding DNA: TGTGCCACTCAGGGGGCGCGGGGGAACACTGAAGCTTTCTTT.

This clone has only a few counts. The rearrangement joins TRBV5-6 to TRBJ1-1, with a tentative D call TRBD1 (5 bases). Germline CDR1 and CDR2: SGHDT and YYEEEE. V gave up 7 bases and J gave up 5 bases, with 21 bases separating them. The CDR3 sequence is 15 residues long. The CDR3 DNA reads TGTGCCAGCGGATCCTCCGCCGGGGGAGTTACTGAAGCTTTCTTT. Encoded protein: CASGSSAGGVTEAFF. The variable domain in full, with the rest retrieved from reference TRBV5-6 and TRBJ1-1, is DAGVTQSPTHLIKTRGQQVTLRCSPKSGHDTVSWYQQALGQGPQFIFQYYEEEERQRGNFPDRFSGHQFPNYSSELNVNALLLGDSALYLCASGSSAGGVTEAFFGQGTRLTVV.

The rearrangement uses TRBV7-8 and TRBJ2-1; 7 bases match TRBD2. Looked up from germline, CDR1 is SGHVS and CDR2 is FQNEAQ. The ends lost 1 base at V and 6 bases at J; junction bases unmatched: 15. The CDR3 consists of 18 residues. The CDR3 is CASSLGDGAGRLANEQFF. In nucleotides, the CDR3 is TGTGCCAGCAGCTTAGGGGACGGAGCGGGAAGATTAGCCAATGAGCAGTTCTTC.

CDR3 bases: TGCAGCGTTGAAGGGGTAACCTCCGCGGACTCCTACGAGCAGTACTTC. Protein product: CSVEGVTSADSYEQYF. This chain uses TRBV29-1 with TRBJ2-7; no definite D call. Trimming removed 1 base from V and 0 bases from J, with 16 bases in between. The CDR3 runs 16 residues. CDR1 is SQVTM and CDR2 is ANQGSEA in the germline V gene.

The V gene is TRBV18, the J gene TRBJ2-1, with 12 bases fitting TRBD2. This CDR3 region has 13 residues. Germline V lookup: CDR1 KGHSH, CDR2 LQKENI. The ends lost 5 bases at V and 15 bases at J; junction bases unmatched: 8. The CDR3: CASSAALAGGMFF. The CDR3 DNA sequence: TGTGCCAGCTCAGCCGCACTAGCGGGAGGCATGTTCTTC.

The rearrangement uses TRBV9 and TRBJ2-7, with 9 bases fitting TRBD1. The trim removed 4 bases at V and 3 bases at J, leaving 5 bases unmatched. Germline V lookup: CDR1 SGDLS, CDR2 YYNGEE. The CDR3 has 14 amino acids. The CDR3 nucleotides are TGTGCCAGCAGCCTTCGACAGGGGGACTACGAGCAGTACTTC. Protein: CASSLRQGDYEQYF.